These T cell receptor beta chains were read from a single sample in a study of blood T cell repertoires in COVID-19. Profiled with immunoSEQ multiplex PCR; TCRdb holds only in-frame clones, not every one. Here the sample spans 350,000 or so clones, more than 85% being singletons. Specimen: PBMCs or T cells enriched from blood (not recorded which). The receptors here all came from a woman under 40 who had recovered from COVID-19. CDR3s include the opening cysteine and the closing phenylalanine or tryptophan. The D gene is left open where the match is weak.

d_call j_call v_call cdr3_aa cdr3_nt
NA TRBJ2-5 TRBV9 CASSPPAGAGATQYF TGTGCCAGCAGCCCCCCGGCTGGGGCGGGGGCAACCCAGTACTTC
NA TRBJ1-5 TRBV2 CASSEFGGGFGNQPQHF TGTGCCAGCAGTGAATTCGGCGGGGGATTTGGCAATCAGCCCCAGCATTTT
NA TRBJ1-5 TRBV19 CASSAGAGGWQPQHF TGTGCCAGTAGTGCCGGGGCGGGGGGTTGGCAGCCCCAGCATTTT
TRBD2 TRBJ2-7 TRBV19 CASSMGRTSGTSYEQYF TGTGCCAGTAGTATGGGGCGGACTAGCGGGACATCATACGAGCAGTACTTC
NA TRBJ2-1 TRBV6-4 CASSGNKGLMNEQFF TGTGCCAGCAGTGGCAATAAGGGACTGATGAATGAGCAGTTCTTC
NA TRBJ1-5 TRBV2 CASRLREGDQPQHF TGTGCCAGCAGGCTTCGTGAAGGGGATCAGCCCCAGCATTTT
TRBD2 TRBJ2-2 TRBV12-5 CASGLVVSGDTGELFF TGTGCTAGTGGTTTGGTAGTTAGCGGGGACACCGGGGAGCTGTTTTTT
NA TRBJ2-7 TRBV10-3 CAISGAGNPYEQYF TGTGCCATCAGTGGGGCGGGGAACCCCTACGAGCAGTACTTC
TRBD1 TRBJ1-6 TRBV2 CASRLGTGGSPLHF TGTGCCAGCAGATTAGGGACAGGGGGATCACCCCTCCACTTT
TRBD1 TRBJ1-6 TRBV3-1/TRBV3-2 CASSQTGYTSPLHF TGTGCCAGCAGCCAGACAGGGTATACTTCACCCCTCCACTTT